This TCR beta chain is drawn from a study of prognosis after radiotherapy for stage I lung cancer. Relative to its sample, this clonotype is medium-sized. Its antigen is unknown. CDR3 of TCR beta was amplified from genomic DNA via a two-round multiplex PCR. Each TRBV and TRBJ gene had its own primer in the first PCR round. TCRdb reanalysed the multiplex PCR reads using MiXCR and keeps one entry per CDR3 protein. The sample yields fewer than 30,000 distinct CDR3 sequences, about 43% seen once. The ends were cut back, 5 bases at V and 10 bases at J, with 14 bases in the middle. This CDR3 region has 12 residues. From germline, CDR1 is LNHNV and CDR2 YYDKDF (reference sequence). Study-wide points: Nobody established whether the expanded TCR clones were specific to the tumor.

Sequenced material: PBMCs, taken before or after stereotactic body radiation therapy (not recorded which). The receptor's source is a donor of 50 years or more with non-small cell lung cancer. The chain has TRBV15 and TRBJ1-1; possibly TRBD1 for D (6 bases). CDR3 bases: TGTGCCACCAGCTCAGGACAGAGGGGAGCTTTCTTT. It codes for CATSSGQRGAFF.